This TCR beta chain is drawn from a study of CD8 T cells in ankylosing spondylitis. Study observations and caveats: With a CD8+ phenotype, disease-linked clones were relatively rare in peripheral blood.

Germline V CDR1 and CDR2: SGDLS, YYNGEE. V shed 4 bases and J 2 bases; nucleotides not matched to a gene: 13. This CDR3 region has 17 residues. The sample holds many counts of this clonotype. The antigen is undetermined. Molecular-barcoded quantitative 5'-RACE produced these TCR beta libraries. One entry per CDR3 protein, called by TCRdb with MiXCR from the 5' RACE reads. Among about 30,000 distinct CDR3 sequences listed, 5.3% were seen once. The TCR comes from a female donor with ankylosing spondylitis or in good health (not recorded which). The sample consisted of blood, either unsorted or a sorted T cell fraction (not recorded which). V gene TRBV9 combines with J gene TRBJ2-3; 7 bases agree with TRBD2. In DNA, the CDR3 is TGTGCCAGCAGCCTTGGGCCCAGCGGGACCTTCACAGATACGCAGTATTTT. Translated, it gives CASSLGPSGTFTDTQYF.